Each of the 26 T cell receptor beta chains below was sequenced from the same sample in a study of graft-versus-host responses after intestinal transplantation (dated by TCRdb to the early 2020s). No antigen has been identified for these receptors. The time point label of this sample denotes: cells obtained before transplantation from donor or recipient. Preparation of the library involved the immunoSEQ multiplex PCR assay. This is the immuneACCESS table as TCRdb keeps it, with only in-frame sequences that have V and J called. A part of the clones is gone; compared with another copy, unresolved V genes explain less than half, and the rest is unexplained. The sample table holds 85,000 to 100,000 clones, of which approximately 90% were seen once. The ten largest account for roughly 0.07% of the sample. The sequencing used unstimulated CD8+ T cells sorted from spleen or lymph node cells, collected before transplant. These receptors all stem from a human donor who was the organ donor for an intestinal transplant.

The chain is built from TRBV19 and TRBJ1-3; no reliable D call. This CDR3 has 14 amino acids. Germline-derived CDR1 and CDR2 are LNHDA and SQIVND (reference sequence). Trimming removed 7 bases at V and 0 bases at J, with 10 bases between. Here the CDR3 DNA reads TGTGCCAGTATAGAGGGAGGCTCTGGAAACACCATATATTTT. Translating gives CASIEGGSGNTIYF.

The chain's CDR3 is CASSFLAGDNEQFF. The CDR3 coding sequence is TGTGCCAGCAGTTTCCTAGCCGGAGACAATGAGCAGTTCTTC. The chain joins TRBV27 to TRBJ2-1; D perhaps matches TRBD2 (5 bases). V was trimmed by 3 bases and J by 5 bases, leaving 11 bases between them. Germline CDR1 reads MNHEY; CDR2 reads SMNVEV (reference sequence). The CDR3 runs to 14 residues.

This chain's CDR3 is CASSPHTDEAFF. DNA for the CDR3: TGCGCCAGCAGCCCCCATACAGATGAAGCTTTCTTT. This chain links TRBV4-1 with TRBJ1-1; D unclear. This CDR3 contains 12 residues. Germline V gene sequence: CDR1 MGHRA, CDR2 YSYEKL. V lost 4 bases to trimming and J lost 7 bases, with 10 bases between them.

The chain is built from TRBV2 and TRBJ1-1, with TRBD1 identical over 10 bases. CDR3 length equals 16 residues. Germline V CDR1 and CDR2: SNHLY, FYNNEI. After removal of 6 bases from V and 3 bases from J, the junction contained 10 bases not matched to a gene. CDR3 sequence (DNA): TGTGCCAGCAGAGACAGGGGGCGGGGACCTTACACTGAAGCTTTCTTT. This codes for CASRDRGRGPYTEAFF.

CDR3 loop: CASSEGRGWNYGYTF. CDR3 coding DNA: TGTGCCAGCAGTGAAGGGCGGGGATGGAACTATGGCTACACCTTC. The J gene is TRBJ1-2, the V gene TRBV6-1, with D hard to call. CDR1 and CDR2 (germline): MNHNS, SASEGT. The V and J ends lost 1 base and 2 bases respectively, with 11 bases between them. The CDR3 runs 15 residues.

V usage is TRBV13 and J usage is TRBJ1-5; D perhaps matches TRBD1 (5 bases). This CDR3 spans 16 amino acids. Per germline, CDR1 PRHDT and CDR2 FYEKMQ (reference sequence). V lost 5 bases to trimming and J lost 1 base, with 15 bases between them. The CDR3 coding sequence is TGTGCCAGCAGCCTTGGGGGGTACGGGAGCAATCAGCCCCAGCATTTT. Translation gives CASSLGGYGSNQPQHF.

This sequence joins TRBV5-6 and TRBJ2-7; TRBD2 matches 9 bases. Trimming at V came to 2 bases and at J to 5 bases, leaving 8 bases not matched to a gene. Germline lookup yields CDR1 SGHDT and CDR2 YYEEEE. The CDR3 runs 15 residues. In DNA, the CDR3 is TGTGCCAGCAGCTTCGTCTGGCGGGGGGGACACGAGCAGTACTTC. Translation gives CASSFVWRGGHEQYF. Full variable domain (missing parts from reference TRBV5-6 and TRBJ2-7): DAGVTQSPTHLIKTRGQQVTLRCSPKSGHDTVSWYQQALGQGPQFIFQYYEEEERQRGNFPDRFSGHQFPNYSSELNVNALLLGDSALYLCASSFVWRGGHEQYFGPGTRLTVT.

In nucleotides, the CDR3 is TGTGCCAGCAGCTTCTCAGGCTCCTTGGAAGAGACCCAGTACTTC. Translating it yields CASSFSGSLEETQYF. The chain has TRBV7-7 and TRBJ2-5; D unresolved. The CDR3 contains 15 residues. The germline V gene has CDR1 SSHAT and CDR2 FNYEAQ (reference sequence). The V gene lost 3 bases and the J gene lost 3 bases, with 14 bases spanning the gap.

The chain couples TRBV29-1 to TRBJ2-7; 8 bases fit TRBD1. The junction had 5 bases not matched to a gene; V was cut back by 4 bases and J by 0 bases. CDR1 and CDR2 from the germline V gene are SQVTM and ANQGSEA. The length of the CDR3 is 14 residues. The CDR3 bases are TGCAGCGTTGGAATGACAGGGGACTCCTACGAGCAGTACTTC. Translating it yields CSVGMTGDSYEQYF.

The chain employs TRBV19 and TRBJ1-2, with a tentative D call TRBD1 (6 bases). This CDR3 contains 12 residues. Germline V gene sequence: CDR1 LNHDA, CDR2 SQIVND (reference sequence). V dropped 8 bases and J dropped 4 bases, with 11 bases sitting between them. The CDR3 DNA follows: TGTGCCAGTCTAGGGGGTTTCTATGGCTACACCTTC. This codes for CASLGGFYGYTF.

This chain connects TRBV5-6 to TRBJ1-4; D remains ambiguous. CDR1 is SGHDT, CDR2 YYEEEE, per germline. CDR3 size: 14 residues. V lost 0 bases and J 8 bases, leaving 11 bases between the germline ends. In DNA, the CDR3 is TGTGCCAGCAGCTTGGCGCGGGGTTGGGAAAAACTGTTTTTT. Translation: CASSLARGWEKLFF.

The chain joins TRBV5-1 to TRBJ2-5; 9 nucleotides agree with TRBD1. The CDR3 consists of 15 residues. With 3 bases clipped from V and 5 bases from J, the junction kept 8 bases outside the gene matches. Germline V gene lookup returns CDR1 SGHRS and CDR2 YFSETQ. The CDR3: CASSWTGDRVETQYF. The CDR3 DNA reads as TGCGCCAGCAGCTGGACAGGGGATCGGGTGGAGACCCAGTACTTC.

This chain uses TRBV4-2 with TRBJ2-2; 12 bases map to TRBD2. Germline-derived CDR1 and CDR2 are LGHNA and YNFKEQ. The CDR3 is 22 amino acids. J gave up 2 bases and V 3 bases, and 19 bases lay outside the gene matches. The CDR3 DNA reads as TGTGCCAGCAGCCAGGATCCGGCAGTCGGACTAGCGGGAATCTATAACACCGGGGAGCTGTTTTTT. It encodes CASSQDPAVGLAGIYNTGELFF.

J is TRBJ2-7 and V is TRBV28; D gene uncertain. This CDR3 has 12 amino acids. Germline-derived CDR1 and CDR2 are MDHEN and SYDVKM. Trimming took off 5 bases at V and 3 bases at J, with 8 bases between the two ends. CDR3 nucleotides: TGTGCCAGCAGTCCACCCGGCTACGAGCAGTACTTC. It encodes CASSPPGYEQYF.

The chain links TRBV15 to TRBJ2-5, with TRBD2 identical over 12 bases. The V gene end was trimmed by 5 bases and the J gene end by 8 bases; junction bases not matched to a gene: 3. CDR3 size: 13 residues. Germline CDR1 and CDR2: LNHNV and YYDKDF (reference sequence). CDR3 residues: CATSASGGETQYF. For the CDR3, the DNA is TGTGCCACCAGCGCTAGCGGGGGGGAAACCCAGTACTTC.

The chain combines TRBV27 with TRBJ1-1, with 8 bases fitting TRBD1. V shed 5 bases and J 10 bases; nucleotides not matched to a gene: 9. Per the germline V gene, CDR1 is MNHEY and CDR2 is SMNVEV (reference sequence). The CDR3 has 13 amino acids. This CDR3 is CASSTPRQGRAFF. CDR3 bases: TGTGCCAGCAGTACCCCCAGACAGGGGCGAGCTTTCTTT.

This rearrangement joins TRBV11-2 to TRBJ2-5, with TRBD1 matching over 7 bases. The ends lost 5 bases at V and 1 base at J; junction bases unmatched: 4. The CDR3 has 14 residues. Germline V lookup: CDR1 SGHAT, CDR2 FQNNGV. CDR3 amino acids: CASSDRDSQETQYF. In DNA, the CDR3 is TGTGCCAGCAGCGACCGGGACAGCCAAGAGACCCAGTACTTC.

The rearrangement uses TRBV7-8 and TRBJ2-6, with D unresolved. The V end lost 5 bases, the J end lost 0 bases, and 11 bases lay between the germline ends. The CDR3 sequence is 16 residues long. Germline V gene lookup returns CDR1 SGHVS and CDR2 FQNEAQ. This CDR3 reads CASSPPVNSGANVLTF. DNA for the CDR3: TGTGCCAGCAGCCCGCCAGTTAACTCTGGGGCCAACGTCCTGACTTTC.

This rearrangement joins TRBV2 to TRBJ2-3, with D uncertain. This CDR3 contains 14 residues. The germline V gene encodes CDR1 SNHLY and CDR2 FYNNEI. V was trimmed by 7 bases and J by 6 bases, leaving 17 bases between them. The CDR3 DNA reads as TGTGCCAGCAACTCTAGGTCTTATTTTGATACGCAGTATTTT. Amino acid sequence: CASNSRSYFDTQYF. Full variable domain (remainder filled in from reference TRBV2 and TRBJ2-3): EPEVTQTPSHQVTQMGQEVILRCVPISNHLYFYWYRQILGQKVEFLVSFYNNEISEKSEIFDDQFSVERPDGSNFTLKIRSTKLEDSAMYFCASNSRSYFDTQYFGPGTRLTVL.

The chain recombines TRBV7-3 with TRBJ2-3; 8 bases agree with TRBD2. Germline V gene lookup returns CDR1 SGHTA and CDR2 FQGTGA. This CDR3 is built from 14 residues. J was trimmed by 3 bases and V by 9 bases; bases with no gene match: 8. CDR3 sequence (DNA): TGTGCCAGTACACGGGGGGGCCAGACAGATACGCAGTATTTT. It translates to CASTRGGQTDTQYF.

In this sample, this clone turned up once. The chain employs TRBV5-6 and TRBJ1-2, with 10 bases aligning to TRBD1. CDR1 and CDR2 from the germline V gene are SGHDT and YYEEEE. This CDR3 has 13 amino acids. V gave up 0 bases and J gave up 8 bases; unmatched junction bases: 1. For the CDR3, the DNA is TGTGCCAGCAGCTTGGCGACAGGGGGCGGCTACACCTTC. Translating it yields CASSLATGGGYTF.

This chain joins TRBV4-1 and TRBJ2-5; D remains unclear. V dropped 1 base and J dropped 0 bases, with 15 bases sitting between them. Germline CDR1 reads MGHRA; CDR2 reads YSYEKL. The CDR3 covers 17 residues. Here the CDR3 reads CASSQVGDHDYQETQYF. The CDR3 bases are TGCGCCAGCAGCCAAGTAGGCGACCATGACTACCAAGAGACCCAGTACTTC.

The J gene is TRBJ2-3, the V gene TRBV27, with D possibly matching TRBD1 (6 bases). The CDR3 consists of 17 residues. V was trimmed by 5 bases and J by 1 base, leaving 19 bases between them. Germline CDR1 is MNHEY and CDR2 is SMNVEV (reference sequence). CDR3 DNA sequence: TGTGCCAGCAGTACGATATACAGGGTACCGGGCACAGATACGCAGTATTTT. It yields the protein CASSTIYRVPGTDTQYF.

This chain links TRBV7-9 with TRBJ2-2; D is unclear. From germline, CDR1 is SEHNR and CDR2 FQNEAQ (reference sequence). Trimming took off 10 bases at V and 0 bases at J, with 9 bases between the two ends. The CDR3 has 13 amino acids. The DNA for the CDR3 is TGTGCCATCCGGTTAGCGAACACCGGGGAGCTGTTTTTT. This translates into CAIRLANTGELFF.

The V call is TRBV29-1, the J call TRBJ2-7; D is possibly TRBD2 (5 bases). CDR1 is SQVTM, CDR2 ANQGSEA, per germline. Trimming left V 3 bases short and J 0 bases short, with 12 bases between. The CDR3 spans 14 residues. The CDR3 sequence is CSVDGLGSSYEQYF. CDR3 coding DNA: TGCAGCGTTGATGGCCTGGGGAGCTCCTACGAGCAGTACTTC.

The chain employs TRBV7-9 and TRBJ2-7; 9 bases map to TRBD2. CDR1 is SEHNR and CDR2 is FQNEAQ in the germline V gene (reference sequence). Trimming removed 5 bases from V and 1 base from J; junction bases left unmatched: 18. The CDR3 is made up of 19 amino acids. The CDR3 is CASSRSLGLANYFSYEQYF. The CDR3 nucleotides read TGTGCCAGCAGCCGCTCTCTAGGACTAGCGAATTATTTTTCCTACGAGCAGTACTTC.